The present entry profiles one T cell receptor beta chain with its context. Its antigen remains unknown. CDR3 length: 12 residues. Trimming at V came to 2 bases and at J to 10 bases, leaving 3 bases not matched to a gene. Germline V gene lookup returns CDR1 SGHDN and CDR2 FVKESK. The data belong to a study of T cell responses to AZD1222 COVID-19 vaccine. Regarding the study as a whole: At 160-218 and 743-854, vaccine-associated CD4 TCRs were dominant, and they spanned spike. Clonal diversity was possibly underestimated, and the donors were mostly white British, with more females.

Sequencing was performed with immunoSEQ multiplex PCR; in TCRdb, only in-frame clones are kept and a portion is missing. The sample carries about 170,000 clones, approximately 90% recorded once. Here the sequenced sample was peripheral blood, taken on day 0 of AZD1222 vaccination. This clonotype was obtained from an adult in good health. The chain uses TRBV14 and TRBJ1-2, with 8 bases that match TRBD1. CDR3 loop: CASSQTGGDYTF. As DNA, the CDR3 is TGTGCCAGCAGCCAAACAGGGGGTGACTACACCTTC. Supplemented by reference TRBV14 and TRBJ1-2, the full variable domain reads EAGVTQFPSHSVIEKGQTVTLRCDPISGHDNLYWYRRVMGKEIKFLLHFVKESKQDESGMPNNRFLAERTGGTYSTLKVQPAELEDSGVYFCASSQTGGDYTFGSGTRLTVV.